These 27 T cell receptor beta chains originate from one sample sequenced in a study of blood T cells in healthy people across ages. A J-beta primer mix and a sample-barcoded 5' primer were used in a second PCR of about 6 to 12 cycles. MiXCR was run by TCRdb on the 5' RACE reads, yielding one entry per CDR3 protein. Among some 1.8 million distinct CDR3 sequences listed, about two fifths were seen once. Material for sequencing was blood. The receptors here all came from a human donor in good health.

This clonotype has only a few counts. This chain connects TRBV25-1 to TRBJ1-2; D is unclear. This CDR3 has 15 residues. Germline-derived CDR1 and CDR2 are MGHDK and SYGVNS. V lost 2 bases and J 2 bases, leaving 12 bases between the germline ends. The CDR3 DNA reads TGTGCCAGCAGTGAAGGGCCGGGCCTGAACTATGGCTACACCTTC. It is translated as CASSEGPGLNYGYTF.

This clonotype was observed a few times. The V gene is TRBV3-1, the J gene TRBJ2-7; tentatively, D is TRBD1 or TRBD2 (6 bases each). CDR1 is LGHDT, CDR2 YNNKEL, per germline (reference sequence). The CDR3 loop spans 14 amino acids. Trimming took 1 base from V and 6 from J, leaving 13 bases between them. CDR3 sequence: CASSQAGGESEQYF. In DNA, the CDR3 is TGTGCCAGCAGCCAAGCCGGGGGCGAGTCCGAGCAGTACTTC.

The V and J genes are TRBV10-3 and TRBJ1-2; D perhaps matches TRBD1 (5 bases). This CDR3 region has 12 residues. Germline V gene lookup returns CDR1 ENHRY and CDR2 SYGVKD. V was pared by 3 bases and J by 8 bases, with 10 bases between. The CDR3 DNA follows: TGTGCCATCAGTGACCCACAGGAAGGCTACACCTTC. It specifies CAISDPQEGYTF.

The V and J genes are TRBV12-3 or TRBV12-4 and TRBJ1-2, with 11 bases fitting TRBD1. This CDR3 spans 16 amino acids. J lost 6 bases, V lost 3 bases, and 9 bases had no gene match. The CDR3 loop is CASSFTGTGGWDGYTF. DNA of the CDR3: TGTGCCAGCAGTTTCACCGGGACAGGGGGATGGGATGGCTACACCTTC.

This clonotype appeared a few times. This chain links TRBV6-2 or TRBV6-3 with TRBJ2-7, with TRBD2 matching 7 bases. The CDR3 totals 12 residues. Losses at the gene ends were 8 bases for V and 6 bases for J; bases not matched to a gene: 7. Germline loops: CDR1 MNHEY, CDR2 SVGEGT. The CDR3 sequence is CASDGGVSEQYF. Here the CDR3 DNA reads TGTGCCAGCGATGGGGGGGTATCCGAGCAGTACTTC.

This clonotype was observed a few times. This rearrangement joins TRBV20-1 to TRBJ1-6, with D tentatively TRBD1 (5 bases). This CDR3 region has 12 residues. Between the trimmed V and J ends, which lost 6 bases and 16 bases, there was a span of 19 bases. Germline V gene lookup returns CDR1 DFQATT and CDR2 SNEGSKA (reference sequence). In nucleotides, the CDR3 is TGCAGTGCCAGGTTCCGGGACCTCCGGCTCCACTTT. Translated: CSARFRDLRLHF.

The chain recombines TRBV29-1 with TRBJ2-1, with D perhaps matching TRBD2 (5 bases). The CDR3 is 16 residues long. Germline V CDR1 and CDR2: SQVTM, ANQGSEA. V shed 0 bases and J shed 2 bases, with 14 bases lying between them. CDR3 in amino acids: CSVEDLPGEPYNEQFF. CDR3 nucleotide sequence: TGCAGCGTTGAAGATCTTCCTGGGGAGCCCTACAATGAGCAGTTCTTC.

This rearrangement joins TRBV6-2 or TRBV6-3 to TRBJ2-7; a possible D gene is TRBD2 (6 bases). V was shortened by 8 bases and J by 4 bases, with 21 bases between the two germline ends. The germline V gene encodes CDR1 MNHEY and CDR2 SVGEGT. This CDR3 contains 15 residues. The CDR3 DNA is TGTGCCAGCGGAGGGAGTGCAGTCCTGGGGTACGAGCAGTACTTC. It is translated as CASGGSAVLGYEQYF.

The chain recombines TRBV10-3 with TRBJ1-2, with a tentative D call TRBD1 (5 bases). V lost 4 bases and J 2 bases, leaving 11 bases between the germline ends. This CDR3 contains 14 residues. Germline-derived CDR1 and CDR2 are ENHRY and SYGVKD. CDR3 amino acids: CAISVQRGNYGYTF. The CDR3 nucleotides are TGTGCCATCAGTGTGCAACGGGGGAACTATGGCTACACCTTC.

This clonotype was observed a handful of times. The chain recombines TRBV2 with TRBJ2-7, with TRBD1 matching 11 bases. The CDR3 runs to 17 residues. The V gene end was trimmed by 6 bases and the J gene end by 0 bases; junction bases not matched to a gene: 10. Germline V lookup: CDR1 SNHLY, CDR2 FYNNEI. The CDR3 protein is CASRRTGGEPPSYEQYF. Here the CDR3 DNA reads TGTGCCAGCAGGAGGACAGGGGGCGAACCTCCCTCCTACGAGCAGTACTTC. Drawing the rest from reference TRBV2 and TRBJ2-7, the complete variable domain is EPEVTQTPSHQVTQMGQEVILRCVPISNHLYFYWYRQILGQKVEFLVSFYNNEISEKSEIFDDQFSVERPDGSNFTLKIRSTKLEDSAMYFCASRRTGGEPPSYEQYFGPGTRLTVT.

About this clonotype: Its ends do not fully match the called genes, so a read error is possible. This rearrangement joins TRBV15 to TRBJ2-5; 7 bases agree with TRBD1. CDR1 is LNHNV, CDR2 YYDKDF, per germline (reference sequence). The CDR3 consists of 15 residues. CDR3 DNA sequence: TGTACCACCAGCGGCGGACAGGTCTACCAAGAGACCCAGTACTTC. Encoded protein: CTTSGGQVYQETQYF.

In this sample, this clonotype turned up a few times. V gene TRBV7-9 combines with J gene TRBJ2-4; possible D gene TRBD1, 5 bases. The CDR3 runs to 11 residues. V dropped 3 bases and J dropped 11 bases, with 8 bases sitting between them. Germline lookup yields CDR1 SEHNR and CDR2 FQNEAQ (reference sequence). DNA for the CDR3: TGTGCCAGCAGCTTGACAGAATTTCAGTACTTC. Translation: CASSLTEFQYF.

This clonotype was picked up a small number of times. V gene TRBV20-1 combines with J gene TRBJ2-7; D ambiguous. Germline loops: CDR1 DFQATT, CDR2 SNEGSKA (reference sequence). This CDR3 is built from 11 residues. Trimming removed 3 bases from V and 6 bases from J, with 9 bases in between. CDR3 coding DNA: TGCAGTGCTAGGGGATCTGGCGAGCAGTACTTC. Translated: CSARGSGEQYF.

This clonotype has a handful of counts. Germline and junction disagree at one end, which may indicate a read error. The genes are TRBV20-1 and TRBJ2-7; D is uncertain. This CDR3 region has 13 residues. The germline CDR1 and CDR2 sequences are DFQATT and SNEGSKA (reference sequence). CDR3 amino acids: CSARDSTSYEQYF. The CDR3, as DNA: TGCAGTGCGAGAGATTCTACCTCCTACGAGCAGTACTTC.

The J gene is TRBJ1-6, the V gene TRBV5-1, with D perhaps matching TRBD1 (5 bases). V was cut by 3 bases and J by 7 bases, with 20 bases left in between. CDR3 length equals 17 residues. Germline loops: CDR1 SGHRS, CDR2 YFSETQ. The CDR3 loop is CASSSDPGQGRNSPLHF. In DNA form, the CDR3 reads TGCGCCAGCAGCTCCGATCCTGGTCAGGGAAGAAATTCACCCCTCCACTTT. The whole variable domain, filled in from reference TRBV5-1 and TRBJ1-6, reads KAGVTQTPRYLIKTRGQQVTLSCSPISGHRSVSWYQQTPGQGLQFLFEYFSETQRNKGNFPGRFSGRQFSNSRSEMNVSTLELGDSALYLCASSSDPGQGRNSPLHFGNGTRLTVT.

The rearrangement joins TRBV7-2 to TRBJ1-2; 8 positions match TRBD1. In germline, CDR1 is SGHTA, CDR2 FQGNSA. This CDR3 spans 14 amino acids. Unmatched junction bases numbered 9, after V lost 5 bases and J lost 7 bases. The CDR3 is CASSNPDRASGYTF. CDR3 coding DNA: TGTGCCAGCAGCAACCCGGACAGGGCTAGTGGCTACACCTTC.

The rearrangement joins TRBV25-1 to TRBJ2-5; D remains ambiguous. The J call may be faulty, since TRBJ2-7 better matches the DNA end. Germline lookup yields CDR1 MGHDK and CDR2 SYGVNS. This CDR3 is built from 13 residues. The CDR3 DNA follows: TGTGCCAGCAGTGAATCCGGGTTGGGCGAGCAGTACTTC. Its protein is CASSESGLGEQYF.

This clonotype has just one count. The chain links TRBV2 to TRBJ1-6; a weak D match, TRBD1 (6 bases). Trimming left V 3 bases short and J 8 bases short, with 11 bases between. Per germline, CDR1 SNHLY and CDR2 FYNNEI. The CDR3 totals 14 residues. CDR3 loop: CASSDSQGYSPLHF. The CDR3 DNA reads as TGTGCCAGCAGTGATTCACAGGGTTATTCACCCCTCCACTTT. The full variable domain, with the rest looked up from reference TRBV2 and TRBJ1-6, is EPEVTQTPSHQVTQMGQEVILRCVPISNHLYFYWYRQILGQKVEFLVSFYNNEISEKSEIFDDQFSVERPDGSNFTLKIRSTKLEDSAMYFCASSDSQGYSPLHFGNGTRLTVT.

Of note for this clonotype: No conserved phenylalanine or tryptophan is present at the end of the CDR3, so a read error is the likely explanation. The CDR3 DNA sequence: TGCAGCGTTGAAGTTGCGGGGAATCAGCCCCAGCATTTG. This sequence encodes CSVEVAGNQPQHL. This chain joins TRBV29-1 and TRBJ1-5; D is unresolved. CDR1 and CDR2 (germline): SQVTM, ANQGSEA. The V end was cut by 1 base, the J end by 4 bases, with 8 bases between. This CDR3 is built from 13 residues.

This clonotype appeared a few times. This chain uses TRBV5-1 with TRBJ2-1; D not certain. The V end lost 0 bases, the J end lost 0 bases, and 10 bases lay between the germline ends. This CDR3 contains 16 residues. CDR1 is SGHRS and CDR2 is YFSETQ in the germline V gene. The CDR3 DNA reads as TGCGCCAGCAGCTTGGAGTATCGAAGCTCCTACAATGAGCAGTTCTTC. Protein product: CASSLEYRSSYNEQFF.

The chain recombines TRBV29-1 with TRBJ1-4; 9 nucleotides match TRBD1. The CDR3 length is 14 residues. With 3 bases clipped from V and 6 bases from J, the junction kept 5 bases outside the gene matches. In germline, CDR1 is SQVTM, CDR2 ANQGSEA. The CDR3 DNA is TGCAGCGTTGAGAAGGGACAGGGAGATGAAAAACTGTTTTTT. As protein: CSVEKGQGDEKLFF.

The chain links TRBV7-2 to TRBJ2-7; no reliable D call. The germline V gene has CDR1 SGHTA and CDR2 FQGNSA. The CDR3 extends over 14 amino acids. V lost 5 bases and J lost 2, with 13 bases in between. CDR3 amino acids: CASSPDAQTYEQYF. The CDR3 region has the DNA TGTGCCAGCAGCCCAGACGCACAGACCTACGAGCAGTACTTC.

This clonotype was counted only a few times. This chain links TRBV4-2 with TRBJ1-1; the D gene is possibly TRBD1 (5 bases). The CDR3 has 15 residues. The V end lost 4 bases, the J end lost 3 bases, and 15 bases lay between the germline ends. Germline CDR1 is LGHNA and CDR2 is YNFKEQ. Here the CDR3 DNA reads TGTGCCAGCAGCCGAACATCCGGGGGGGACACTGAAGCTTTCTTT. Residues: CASSRTSGGDTEAFF.

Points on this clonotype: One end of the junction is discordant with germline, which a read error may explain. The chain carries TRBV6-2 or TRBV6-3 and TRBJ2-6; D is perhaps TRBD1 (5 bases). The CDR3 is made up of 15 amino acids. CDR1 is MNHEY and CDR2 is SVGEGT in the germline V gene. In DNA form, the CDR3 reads TGTGCCACGGCACCTGACAACTCTGGGGCCAGCGTCCTGACTTTC. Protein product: CATAPDNSGASVLTF.

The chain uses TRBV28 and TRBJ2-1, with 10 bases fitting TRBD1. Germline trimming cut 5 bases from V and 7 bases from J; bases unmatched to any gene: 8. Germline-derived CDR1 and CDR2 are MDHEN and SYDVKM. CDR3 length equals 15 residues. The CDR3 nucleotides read TGTGCCAGCAGTGTCCCGGACAGGGGGAAAAATGAGCAGTTCTTC. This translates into CASSVPDRGKNEQFF.

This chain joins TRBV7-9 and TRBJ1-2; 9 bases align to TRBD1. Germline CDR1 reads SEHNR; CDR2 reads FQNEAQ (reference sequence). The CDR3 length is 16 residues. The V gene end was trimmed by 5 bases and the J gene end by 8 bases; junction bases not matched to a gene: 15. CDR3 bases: TGTGCCAGCAGCAACCACGGACAGGGGCAAACGAGGGGCTACACCTTC. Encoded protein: CASSNHGQGQTRGYTF.

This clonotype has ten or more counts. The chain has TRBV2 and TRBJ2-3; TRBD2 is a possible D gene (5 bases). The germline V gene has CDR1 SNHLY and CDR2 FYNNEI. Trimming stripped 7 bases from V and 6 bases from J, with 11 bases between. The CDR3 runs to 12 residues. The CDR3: CASNLATDTQYF. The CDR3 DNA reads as TGTGCCAGCAACCTAGCAACCGATACGCAGTATTTT.